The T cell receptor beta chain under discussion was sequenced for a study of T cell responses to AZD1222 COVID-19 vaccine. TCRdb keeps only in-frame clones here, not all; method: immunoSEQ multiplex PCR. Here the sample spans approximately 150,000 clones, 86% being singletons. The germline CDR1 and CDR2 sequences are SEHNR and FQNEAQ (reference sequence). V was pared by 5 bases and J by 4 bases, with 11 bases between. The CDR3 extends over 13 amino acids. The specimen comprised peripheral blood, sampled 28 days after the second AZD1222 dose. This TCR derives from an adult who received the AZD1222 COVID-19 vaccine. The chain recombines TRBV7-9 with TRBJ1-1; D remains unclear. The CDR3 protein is CASSRNGVTEAFF. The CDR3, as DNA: TGTGCCAGCAGCCGAAATGGGGTCACTGAAGCTTTCTTT.